Listed below are T cell receptor beta chains from one sample, sequenced in a study of human T cells and chemical hapten exposure. TCRdb redid the calling of the RACE reads with MiXCR, one entry per CDR3 protein. The table shows about 380,000 distinct CDR3 sequences, with 4.8% occurring only once. The material was whole blood, obtained in connection with sensitization to the hapten diphenylcyclopropenone (DPC). All receptors come from a woman aged 45 to 65 with alopecia areata. Some clones in this sample may be carry-over from other donors' samples. Both conserved end residues are part of each CDR3. Fields, in order: V gene, J gene, D gene, clone size, CDR3 protein, CDR3 DNA. A D gene is named only where the DNA matches it firmly. Not every row has a clone size; where given, it reads once, few, many or a size class.

V gene: TRBV6-1; J gene: TRBJ1-2; D gene: -; clone size: few; CDR3 protein: CASRGGAYGYTF; CDR3 DNA: TGTGCCAGCAGGGGGGGGGCCTATGGCTACACCTTC
V gene: TRBV20-1; J gene: TRBJ2-7; D gene: TRBD2; clone size: -; CDR3 protein: CSAPPSGRNPYEQYF; CDR3 DNA: TGCAGTGCTCCTCCTAGCGGGAGGAACCCCTACGAGCAGTACTTC
V gene: TRBV7-6; J gene: TRBJ1-1; D gene: -; clone size: -; CDR3 protein: CASSSGVLTEAFF; CDR3 DNA: TGTGCCAGCAGCTCAGGGGTTCTTACTGAAGCTTTCTTT
V gene: TRBV7-8; J gene: TRBJ1-2; D gene: -; clone size: -; CDR3 protein: CASSQSGGSYGYTF; CDR3 DNA: TGTGCCAGCAGCCAAAGCGGCGGGTCGTATGGCTACACCTTC
V gene: TRBV20-1; J gene: TRBJ1-5; D gene: -; clone size: few; CDR3 protein: CSVGRGGDSNQPQHF; CDR3 DNA: TGCAGTGTTGGCAGGGGTGGAGATAGCAATCAGCCCCAGCATTTT
V gene: TRBV6-2/TRBV6-3; J gene: TRBJ1-6; D gene: -; clone size: many; CDR3 protein: CASRKFPGPFNSPLHF; CDR3 DNA: TGTGCCAGCAGAAAATTCCCGGGACCGTTCAATTCACCCCTCCACTTT
V gene: TRBV7-9; J gene: TRBJ2-2; D gene: -; clone size: -; CDR3 protein: CASSSPTGYTGELFF; CDR3 DNA: TGTGCCAGCAGCTCTCCAACAGGGTACACCGGGGAGCTGTTTTTT
V gene: TRBV20-1; J gene: TRBJ2-7; D gene: -; clone size: many; CDR3 protein: CSARDSVPTYEQYF; CDR3 DNA: TGCAGTGCTAGAGATAGCGTACCCACCTACGAGCAGTACTTC
V gene: TRBV6-5; J gene: TRBJ1-6; D gene: -; clone size: many; CDR3 protein: CASSLDAGTLNSPLHF; CDR3 DNA: TGTGCCAGCAGCCTCGATGCCGGGACTTTGAATTCACCCCTCCACTTT
V gene: TRBV2; J gene: TRBJ1-4; D gene: -; clone size: few; CDR3 protein: CASSDLEPATNEKLFF; CDR3 DNA: TGTGCCAGCAGTGATCTTGAGCCAGCAACTAATGAAAAACTGTTTTTT
V gene: TRBV12-3/TRBV12-4; J gene: TRBJ1-1; D gene: TRBD1; clone size: many; CDR3 protein: CASRVTGGTEAFF; CDR3 DNA: TGTGCCAGCAGAGTGACAGGGGGCACTGAAGCTTTCTTT
V gene: TRBV12-3/TRBV12-4; J gene: TRBJ1-2; D gene: TRBD1; clone size: many; CDR3 protein: CASSFRDRDGYTF; CDR3 DNA: TGTGCCAGCAGTTTCCGGGACAGGGATGGCTACACCTTC
V gene: TRBV5-1; J gene: TRBJ1-2; D gene: -; clone size: -; CDR3 protein: CASSSHRDTELRFYGYTF; CDR3 DNA: TGCGCCAGCAGCTCCCACCGGGACACGGAGTTGAGGTTCTATGGCTACACCTTC
V gene: TRBV12-3/TRBV12-4; J gene: TRBJ1-1; D gene: -; clone size: many; CDR3 protein: CARLLGLRNTEAFF; CDR3 DNA: TGTGCCAGACTATTGGGACTGAGGAACACTGAAGCTTTCTTT
V gene: TRBV10-1; J gene: TRBJ2-1; D gene: -; clone size: many; CDR3 protein: CASSAGTYNEQFF; CDR3 DNA: TGCGCCAGCAGTGCCGGAACCTACAATGAGCAGTTCTTC
V gene: TRBV6-2/TRBV6-3; J gene: TRBJ1-5; D gene: -; clone size: few; CDR3 protein: CASRQQGMDQPQHF; CDR3 DNA: TGTGCCAGCAGGCAACAGGGTATGGATCAGCCCCAGCATTTT
V gene: TRBV3-1; J gene: TRBJ2-3; D gene: -; clone size: few; CDR3 protein: CASSPGRSTDTQYF; CDR3 DNA: TGTGCCAGCAGCCCGGGCAGGAGCACAGATACGCAGTATTTT
V gene: TRBV19; J gene: TRBJ2-7; D gene: -; clone size: many; CDR3 protein: CASSAASSSYEQYF; CDR3 DNA: TGTGCCAGTAGCGCCGCTTCTTCCTCCTACGAGCAGTACTTC
V gene: TRBV29-1; J gene: TRBJ2-2; D gene: TRBD1; clone size: many; CDR3 protein: CSARTGDVRTGELFF; CDR3 DNA: TGCAGCGCCCGTACAGGGGACGTTAGAACCGGGGAGCTGTTTTTT
V gene: TRBV7-9; J gene: TRBJ2-7; D gene: -; clone size: many; CDR3 protein: CASSLGTPYEQYF; CDR3 DNA: TGTGCCAGCAGCTTAGGCACTCCCTACGAGCAGTACTTC
V gene: TRBV10-3; J gene: TRBJ2-4; D gene: -; clone size: few; CDR3 protein: CAISGTSGSKNIQYF; CDR3 DNA: TGTGCCATCAGTGGCACCTCAGGGTCCAAAAACATTCAGTACTTC
V gene: TRBV6-2/TRBV6-3; J gene: TRBJ2-1; D gene: -; clone size: many; CDR3 protein: CATSVVRNEQFF; CDR3 DNA: TGTGCCACCTCCGTGGTCCGCAATGAGCAGTTCTTC
V gene: TRBV7-8; J gene: TRBJ2-3; D gene: -; clone size: many; CDR3 protein: CASSFRGNPDTQYF; CDR3 DNA: TGTGCCAGCAGCTTCAGGGGCAACCCAGATACGCAGTATTTT
V gene: TRBV29-1; J gene: TRBJ1-2; D gene: -; clone size: -; CDR3 protein: CSVEKWGYGYTF; CDR3 DNA: TGCAGCGTTGAAAAGTGGGGCTATGGCTACACCTTC
V gene: TRBV20-1; J gene: TRBJ2-2; D gene: TRBD2; clone size: few; CDR3 protein: CSARDGSGANTGELFF; CDR3 DNA: TGCAGTGCTAGAGATGGCAGCGGGGCGAACACCGGGGAGCTGTTTTTT
V gene: TRBV20-1; J gene: TRBJ1-6; D gene: -; clone size: many; CDR3 protein: CSARVEGTRNSPLHF; CDR3 DNA: TGCAGTGCTAGAGTTGAAGGGACGCGGAATTCACCCCTCCACTTT
V gene: TRBV12-3/TRBV12-4; J gene: TRBJ2-2; D gene: -; clone size: many; CDR3 protein: CASRGEDGELFF; CDR3 DNA: TGTGCCAGCAGGGGGGAAGACGGGGAGCTGTTTTTT
V gene: TRBV12-3/TRBV12-4; J gene: TRBJ1-1; D gene: -; clone size: -; CDR3 protein: CASSTSDWGDTEAFF; CDR3 DNA: TGTGCCAGCAGTACCTCGGACTGGGGGGACACTGAAGCTTTCTTT
V gene: TRBV5-1; J gene: TRBJ2-7; D gene: -; clone size: -; CDR3 protein: CASSPPEPYEQYF; CDR3 DNA: TGCGCCAGCAGCCCGCCGGAGCCCTACGAGCAGTACTTC
V gene: TRBV19; J gene: TRBJ2-2; D gene: -; clone size: -; CDR3 protein: CASSHVLADTGELFF; CDR3 DNA: TGTGCCAGTAGTCACGTGCTAGCCGACACCGGGGAGCTGTTTTTT
V gene: TRBV28; J gene: TRBJ1-5; D gene: -; clone size: few; CDR3 protein: CASTSGGIQPQHF; CDR3 DNA: TGTGCCAGCACCAGTGGGGGGATCCAGCCCCAGCATTTT
V gene: TRBV24-1; J gene: TRBJ2-3; D gene: TRBD1; clone size: many; CDR3 protein: CATSDTVGTGETDTQYF; CDR3 DNA: TGTGCCACCAGTGATACCGTTGGGACAGGGGAGACAGATACGCAGTATTTT
V gene: TRBV5-5; J gene: TRBJ2-1; D gene: TRBD2; clone size: many; CDR3 protein: CASSLLTSGSDEQFF; CDR3 DNA: TGTGCCAGCAGCTTGCTAACTAGCGGGAGTGATGAGCAGTTCTTC
V gene: TRBV18; J gene: TRBJ2-3; D gene: -; clone size: few; CDR3 protein: CASSPQWAGAPTDTQYF; CDR3 DNA: TGTGCCAGCTCACCGCAGTGGGCGGGGGCGCCCACAGATACGCAGTATTTT
V gene: TRBV6-5; J gene: TRBJ2-3; D gene: -; clone size: few; CDR3 protein: CASSQARLTDTQYF; CDR3 DNA: TGTGCCAGCAGCCAAGCCCGGTTGACAGATACGCAGTATTTT
V gene: TRBV7-2; J gene: TRBJ1-1; D gene: -; clone size: few; CDR3 protein: CASSLVGTSVPTEAFF; CDR3 DNA: TGTGCCAGCAGCTTAGTTGGGACTTCGGTTCCCACTGAAGCTTTCTTT
V gene: TRBV4-2; J gene: TRBJ2-3; D gene: -; clone size: many; CDR3 protein: CASSPNRTPRGADTQYF; CDR3 DNA: TGTGCCAGCAGCCCTAATCGGACCCCGAGGGGCGCAGATACGCAGTATTTT
V gene: TRBV2; J gene: TRBJ2-1; D gene: -; clone size: many; CDR3 protein: CASSSEGYGEQFF; CDR3 DNA: TGTGCCAGCTCGTCGGAGGGTTACGGTGAGCAGTTCTTC
V gene: TRBV7-3; J gene: TRBJ1-5; D gene: TRBD1; clone size: many; CDR3 protein: CASSKDRGNQPQHF; CDR3 DNA: TGTGCCAGCAGCAAAGACAGGGGAAATCAGCCCCAGCATTTT
V gene: TRBV5-6; J gene: TRBJ2-7; D gene: -; clone size: many; CDR3 protein: CASSFGRPSYEQYF; CDR3 DNA: TGTGCCAGCAGCTTCGGGCGGCCCTCCTACGAGCAGTACTTC
V gene: TRBV5-1; J gene: TRBJ2-2; D gene: -; clone size: many; CDR3 protein: CASSTSGATNTGELFF; CDR3 DNA: TGCGCCAGCAGTACCTCAGGGGCCACGAACACCGGGGAGCTGTTTTTT
V gene: TRBV20-1; J gene: TRBJ2-3; D gene: TRBD1; clone size: few; CDR3 protein: CSAHRGETQYF; CDR3 DNA: TGCAGTGCCCACAGGGGAGAGACGCAGTATTTT
V gene: TRBV7-8; J gene: TRBJ1-1; D gene: -; clone size: -; CDR3 protein: CASSLVVSGPNTEAFF; CDR3 DNA: TGTGCCAGCAGCTTAGTTGTTTCAGGGCCGAACACTGAAGCTTTCTTT
V gene: TRBV6-6; J gene: TRBJ1-4; D gene: -; clone size: many; CDR3 protein: CASSSEGGVGEKLFF; CDR3 DNA: TGTGCCAGCAGTTCCGAAGGCGGGGTAGGGGAAAAACTGTTTTTT